The 25 T cell receptor beta chains below all came from one sample that was sequenced in a study of T cell changes during pregnancy in multiple sclerosis. Sequencing was performed with immunoSEQ multiplex PCR; in TCRdb, only in-frame clones are kept and a portion is missing. The sample has 78,000 or so clones; about 93% are singletons. The sequences come from CD4+ T cells from peripheral blood mononuclear cells, collected before pregnancy. Every receptor here comes from a female donor with multiple sclerosis, enrolled in a pregnancy study.

The chain recombines TRBV7-9 with TRBJ1-1; D might be TRBD1 (6 bases). The CDR3 is 13 amino acids. V lost 5 bases and J 8 bases, leaving 15 bases between the germline ends. In germline, CDR1 is SEHNR, CDR2 FQNEAQ (reference sequence). The CDR3 sequence is CASSLETTGEAFF. DNA for the CDR3: TGTGCCAGCAGCCTCGAGACTACAGGGGAAGCTTTCTTT.

The chain employs TRBV2 and TRBJ1-2; 9 nucleotides match TRBD1. The V gene's germline CDR1 is SNHLY and CDR2 FYNNEI. Germline trimming cut 7 bases from V and 8 bases from J; bases unmatched to any gene: 8. This CDR3 region has 13 residues. CDR3 sequence: CASTGTGLGGYTF. CDR3 sequence (DNA): TGTGCCAGCACCGGGACAGGGTTGGGAGGCTACACCTTC.

The chain recombines TRBV7-9 with TRBJ2-3; TRBD1 matches at 10 bases. Germline-derived CDR1 and CDR2 are SEHNR and FQNEAQ (reference sequence). The CDR3 length is 14 residues. The V segment lost 5 bases and the J segment 4 bases; nucleotides outside the gene matches: 3. The CDR3 sequence is CASSIGQGADTQYF. The CDR3 DNA reads as TGTGCCAGCAGCATCGGACAGGGGGCAGATACGCAGTATTTT.

This chain connects TRBV19 to TRBJ1-5, with a possible D match to TRBD1 (6 bases). In germline, CDR1 is LNHDA, CDR2 SQIVND (reference sequence). This CDR3 comprises 12 residues. V lost 8 bases and J lost 2, with 7 bases in between. The CDR3 DNA is TGTGCCAGTCAGGGGCGCAATCAGCCCCAGCATTTT. This encodes CASQGRNQPQHF.

V gene TRBV6-1 combines with J gene TRBJ2-6, with 7 bases aligning to TRBD1. Trimming took 6 bases from V and 2 from J; bases not matched to a gene: 4. The germline V gene encodes CDR1 MNHNS and CDR2 SASEGT. The CDR3 length is 15 residues. In DNA form, the CDR3 reads TGTGCCAGCAGCACCACAGGGGCTGGGGCCAACGTCCTGACTTTC. Protein sequence: CASSTTGAGANVLTF.

The chain is built from TRBV6-5 and TRBJ1-2; D unclear. Germline-derived CDR1 and CDR2 are MNHEY and SVGAGI. The CDR3 consists of 15 residues. V was pared by 0 bases and J by 4 bases, with 12 bases between. CDR3 protein: CASSYSWQATYGYTF. The CDR3 DNA sequence: TGTGCCAGCAGTTACTCATGGCAGGCGACCTATGGCTACACCTTC.

This clone was observed once. The rearrangement joins TRBV15 to TRBJ2-6; tentative D call: TRBD1 (6 bases). Germline CDR1 and CDR2: LNHNV and YYDKDF (reference sequence). This CDR3 is 16 amino acids long. Trimming pared 5 bases from V and 2 bases from J, leaving 13 bases between. In nucleotides, the CDR3 is TGTGCCACCAGCGGGGGACAATTTGCTGGGGCCAACGTCCTGACTTTC. It specifies CATSGGQFAGANVLTF.

CDR3: CASSRDRGNTEAFF. In nucleotides, the CDR3 is TGTGCCAGCAGCCGGGACAGGGGGAACACTGAAGCTTTCTTT. The genes are TRBV7-9 and TRBJ1-1; the match to TRBD1 covers 10 bases. The V segment lost 5 bases and the J segment 1 base; nucleotides outside the gene matches: 1. Germline lookup yields CDR1 SEHNR and CDR2 FQNEAQ (reference sequence). This CDR3 spans 14 amino acids.

The J gene is TRBJ2-4, the V gene TRBV18; 11 positions agree with TRBD1. V was clipped by 8 bases and J by 2 bases; unmatched bases: 2. This CDR3 spans 14 amino acids. CDR1 and CDR2 from the germline V gene are KGHSH and LQKENI. The CDR3 reads CASGQGASKNIQYF. The CDR3 DNA follows: TGTGCCAGCGGACAGGGGGCTTCCAAAAACATTCAGTACTTC.

Written as DNA, the CDR3 is TGTGCCAGCAGGGTAGCGGGCACCTCCTACGAGCAGTACTTC. Residues: CASRVAGTSYEQYF. The chain uses TRBV28 and TRBJ2-7; 7 bases are a match to TRBD2. CDR3 length: 14 amino acids. Germline V gene sequence: CDR1 MDHEN, CDR2 SYDVKM. J lost 0 bases, V lost 6 bases, and 5 bases had no gene match.

The chain uses TRBV9 and TRBJ2-7, with 10 bases identical to TRBD2. J gave up 3 bases and V 4 bases, and 7 bases lay outside the gene matches. This CDR3 is built from 15 residues. The germline CDR1 and CDR2 sequences are SGDLS and YYNGEE. The DNA for the CDR3 is TGTGCCAGCAGCCTGGGAAGCGGGGGGGACTACGAGCAGTACTTC. As protein: CASSLGSGGDYEQYF. Full variable domain (outside the CDR3, taken from reference TRBV9 and TRBJ2-7): DSGVTQTPKHLITATGQRVTLRCSPRSGDLSVYWYQQSLDQGLQFLIQYYNGEERAKGNILERFSAQQFPDLHSELNLSSLELGDSALYFCASSLGSGGDYEQYFGPGTRLTVT.

The genes are TRBV6-1 and TRBJ1-5, with TRBD1 as a possible D gene (6 bases). V was pared by 2 bases and J by 6 bases, with 20 bases between. CDR1 MNHNS and CDR2 SASEGT come from the germline V gene. CDR3 length: 17 amino acids. The chain's CDR3 is CASSETSWGRRTQPQHF. For the CDR3, the DNA is TGTGCCAGCAGTGAAACCTCCTGGGGGCGTCGTACTCAGCCCCAGCATTTT.

This chain links TRBV7-2 with TRBJ1-1; possible D gene TRBD1, 5 bases. The V gene lost 6 bases and the J gene lost 1 base, with 9 bases spanning the gap. CDR1 SGHTA and CDR2 FQGNSA come from the germline V gene. CDR3 length: 13 residues. The CDR3 coding sequence is TGTGCCAGCAGTTACGACAGGAACACTGAAGCTTTCTTT. This encodes CASSYDRNTEAFF.

The chain combines TRBV18 with TRBJ2-3; 8 positions match TRBD2. After removal of 4 bases from V and 0 bases from J, the junction contained 3 bases not matched to a gene. Germline lookup yields CDR1 KGHSH and CDR2 LQKENI. This CDR3 has 15 amino acids. This CDR3 reads CASSRGLVSTDTQYF. The CDR3 region has the DNA TGTGCCAGCTCACGGGGACTAGTAAGCACAGATACGCAGTATTTT.

V and J are TRBV9 and TRBJ2-3, with 9 bases fitting TRBD2. With 0 bases clipped from V and 1 base from J, the junction kept 12 bases outside the gene matches. The CDR3 totals 19 residues. Germline V lookup: CDR1 SGDLS, CDR2 YYNGEE. CDR3 sequence reads: CASSVGLAARGSGTDTQYF. CDR3 nucleotides: TGTGCCAGCAGCGTAGGACTAGCGGCCAGAGGGAGTGGCACAGATACGCAGTATTTT.

This sequence joins TRBV2 and TRBJ1-2, with 7 bases matching TRBD1. The ends lost 7 bases at V and 7 bases at J; junction bases unmatched: 9. Germline V gene sequence: CDR1 SNHLY, CDR2 FYNNEI. The CDR3 runs to 13 residues. This CDR3 is CASNENTGVGYTF. The CDR3 DNA reads TGTGCCAGCAATGAGAATACAGGGGTTGGCTACACCTTC. Complete variable domain (other parts from reference TRBV2 and TRBJ1-2): EPEVTQTPSHQVTQMGQEVILRCVPISNHLYFYWYRQILGQKVEFLVSFYNNEISEKSEIFDDQFSVERPDGSNFTLKIRSTKLEDSAMYFCASNENTGVGYTFGSGTRLTVV.

The V gene is TRBV9, the J gene TRBJ1-2, with a weak D call TRBD1 (5 bases). Germline V gene data show CDR1 as SGDLS and CDR2 as YYNGEE. The length of the CDR3 is 14 residues. V dropped 0 bases and J dropped 4 bases, with 10 bases sitting between them. The CDR3 here is CASSVAGRAYGYTF. CDR3 bases: TGTGCCAGCAGCGTAGCAGGCAGGGCCTATGGCTACACCTTC.

The chain combines TRBV10-3 with TRBJ2-5; TRBD2 matches 12 bases. This CDR3 has 18 amino acids. The ends lost 2 bases at V and 5 bases at J; junction bases unmatched: 12. Germline CDR1 reads ENHRY; CDR2 reads SYGVKD. In nucleotides, the CDR3 is TGTGCCATCAGTGAGAGGGCTAGCGGGGGGGCCCCAATGGAGACCCAGTACTTC. Its translation: CAISERASGGAPMETQYF.

This clone was seen only a few times. The gene calls are TRBV12-5 and TRBJ1-1; 7 bases match TRBD1. The CDR3 covers 15 residues. Germline values: CDR1 LGHNT, CDR2 FRNRAP. Trimming cost V 5 bases and J 2 bases; bases outside gene matches: 8. The DNA of the CDR3 is TGTGCTAGTGGTCTACGGGACAGTATCAACACTGAAGCTTTCTTT. Protein sequence: CASGLRDSINTEAFF. The full variable domain, in which reference TRBV12-5 and TRBJ1-1 provide the parts outside the CDR3, is DARVTQTPRHKVTEMGQEVTMRCQPILGHNTVFWYRQTMMQGLELLAYFRNRAPLDDSGMPKDRFSAEMPDATLATLKIQPSEPRDSAVYFCASGLRDSINTEAFFGQGTRLTVV.

The CDR3 loop reads CASSPGTGSNYGYTF. CDR3 sequence (DNA): TGTGCCAGCTCACCTGGGACAGGGAGTAACTATGGCTACACCTTC. The chain has TRBV18 and TRBJ1-2, with 9 bases fitting TRBD1. The CDR3 contains 15 residues. Trimming cost V 3 bases and J 1 base; bases outside gene matches: 3. CDR1 and CDR2 from the germline V gene are KGHSH and LQKENI.

V usage is TRBV19 and J usage is TRBJ2-5; 11 positions match TRBD2. Germline CDR1 is LNHDA and CDR2 is SQIVND (reference sequence). V dropped 5 bases and J dropped 6; count of bases not matched to a gene: 11. CDR3 length equals 16 residues. The CDR3 region has the DNA TGTGCCAGTAGTCAGGGTTTGACTAGCGGGGAAAAGACCCAGTACTTC. This sequence encodes CASSQGLTSGEKTQYF. The full variable domain, its missing parts supplied by reference TRBV19 and TRBJ2-5, is DGGITQSPKYLFRKEGQNVTLSCEQNLNHDAMYWYRQDPGQGLRLIYYSQIVNDFQKGDIAEGYSVSREKKESFPLTVTSAQKNPTAFYLCASSQGLTSGEKTQYFGPGTRLLVL.

The J gene is TRBJ2-2, the V gene TRBV7-3; 9 nucleotides line up with TRBD2. The germline V gene has CDR1 SGHTA and CDR2 FQGTGA. The CDR3 spans 15 residues. J was trimmed by 5 bases and V by 1 base; bases with no gene match: 2. The CDR3 DNA is TGTGCCAGCAGCTTAAGCGGGAGGGGGACCGGGGAGCTGTTTTTT. Its protein product is CASSLSGRGTGELFF.

The chain carries TRBV10-3 and TRBJ1-1; D is possibly TRBD1 (6 bases). The V end was cut by 0 bases, the J end by 1 base, with 12 bases between. Germline V gene data show CDR1 as ENHRY and CDR2 as SYGVKD. The CDR3 runs to 16 residues. The CDR3 sequence is CAISESLGQRNTEAFF. The CDR3, as DNA: TGTGCCATCAGTGAGTCCCTTGGACAGAGGAACACTGAAGCTTTCTTT.

Here the CDR3 DNA reads TGTGCCAGCAGCTTGGAGGTCGGCGGGAGCTTCTACAATGAGCAGTTCTTC. Protein sequence: CASSLEVGGSFYNEQFF. The genes are TRBV5-4 and TRBJ2-1; 7 bases align to TRBD2. This CDR3 has 17 amino acids. V lost 0 bases and J lost 3; bases outside the gene matches: 9. The germline gives CDR1 SGHNT, CDR2 YYREEE (reference sequence).

The CDR3 nucleotides read TGTGCCAGCAGCCCTACAGGGGCCCTGGGCACAGATACGCAGTATTTT. It is translated as CASSPTGALGTDTQYF. The chain links TRBV7-8 to TRBJ2-3, with TRBD1 matching 7 bases. This CDR3 is 16 amino acids long. Germline trimming cut 5 bases from V and 1 base from J; bases unmatched to any gene: 9. Germline lookup yields CDR1 SGHVS and CDR2 FQNEAQ.